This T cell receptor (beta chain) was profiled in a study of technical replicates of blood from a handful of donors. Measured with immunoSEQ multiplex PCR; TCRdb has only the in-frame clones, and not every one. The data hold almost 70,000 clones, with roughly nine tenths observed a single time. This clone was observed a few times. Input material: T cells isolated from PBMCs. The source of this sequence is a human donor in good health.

CDR3 in amino acids: CAWIRAGYGYTF. CDR3 coding DNA: TGTGCCTGGATTAGGGCGGGGTACGGCTACACCTTC. The rearrangement links TRBV30 to TRBJ1-2, with unresolved D. The germline V gene has CDR1 GTSNPN and CDR2 SVGIG (reference sequence). Deletions cut 4 bases from V and 8 bases from J, with 14 bases between. This CDR3 is built from 12 residues.